A selection of T cell receptor beta chains follows, all from one sample in a study of cytomegalovirus exposure and HLA in healthy donors. TCRdb keeps only in-frame clones here, not all; method: immunoSEQ multiplex PCR. The table has over 250,000 clones, 65% to 90% seen once. Sequenced input: PBMCs. Receptor source: a woman under 30 in good health and CMV-seronegative. Each CDR3 is given with its conserved first and last residue. A D gene is named only where the DNA matches it firmly. Rows give clone size only sometimes, using once, few, many, or a class for an expanded clone.

clone_size j_call v_call d_call cdr3_aa cdr3_nt
NA TRBJ1-1 TRBV18 NA CASSPQGVDTEAFF TGTGCCAGCTCACCACAGGGGGTGGACACTGAAGCTTTCTTT
NA TRBJ2-5 TRBV5-4 TRBD2 CASSQLAGGPRETQYF TGTGCCAGCAGCCAACTAGCGGGGGGGCCGAGGGAGACCCAGTACTTC
NA TRBJ2-3 TRBV30 TRBD1 CAWKQGHGADTQYF TGTGCCTGGAAACAGGGGCATGGAGCGGATACGCAGTATTTT
NA TRBJ1-2 TRBV28 TRBD1 CASSSGQGAHGYTF TGTGCCAGCAGTTCGGGACAGGGGGCGCATGGCTACACCTTC
NA TRBJ1-6 TRBV4-3 NA CASSQDRGHDNSPLHF TGCGCCAGCAGCCAAGATCGTGGACATGATAATTCACCCCTCCACTTT
NA TRBJ2-1 TRBV5-1 NA CASSLALDSRSYNEQFF TGCGCCAGCAGCTTGGCTCTTGACTCCCGGTCCTACAATGAGCAGTTCTTC
NA TRBJ2-3 TRBV6-5 NA CASSYGRRTDTQYF TGTGCCAGCAGTTACGGTAGGAGGACAGATACGCAGTATTTT
NA TRBJ1-1 TRBV27 TRBD1 CASSLVPGGTEAFF TGTGCCAGCAGTTTGGTCCCAGGGGGCACTGAAGCTTTCTTT
NA TRBJ2-7 TRBV9 NA CASSVGTAREQYF TGTGCCAGCAGCGTAGGGACAGCGAGGGAGCAGTACTTC
few TRBJ1-5 TRBV6-6 NA CASTIDPAGNQPQHF TGTGCCAGCACAATCGATCCTGCGGGCAATCAGCCCCAGCATTTT
NA TRBJ1-2 TRBV4-2 NA CASSLGEVNYGYTF TGTGCCAGCAGCCTGGGGGAGGTTAACTATGGCTACACCTTC
NA TRBJ2-7 TRBV7-8 NA CASSRDFYEQYF TGTGCCAGCAGCCGGGACTTCTACGAGCAGTACTTC
NA TRBJ2-3 TRBV2 NA CASSALSGTDTQYF TGTGCCAGCAGTGCTCTTTCGGGGACAGATACGCAGTATTTT
NA TRBJ1-1 TRBV2 NA CASSEDPKAFF TGTGCCAGCAGTGAAGATCCCAAAGCTTTCTTT
NA TRBJ1-1 TRBV28 NA CASSGLELNTEAFF TGTGCCAGCAGCGGGTTGGAGTTAAACACTGAAGCTTTCTTT
once TRBJ1-4 TRBV29-1 TRBD1 CSVIDRVGTNEKLFF TGCAGCGTTATTGACAGGGTTGGGACTAATGAAAAACTGTTTTTT
NA TRBJ2-5 TRBV4-2 TRBD2 CASRTGTKTQETQYF TGTGCCAGCAGGACCGGGACTAAAACTCAAGAGACCCAGTACTTC
NA TRBJ1-2 TRBV5-1 NA CASSYSAGTDGYTF TGCGCCAGCAGCTACTCGGCGGGGACGGATGGCTACACCTTC